The clone carrying this T cell receptor beta chain has just a few counts. The antigen remains undetermined. This sample is part of a study of identical twins. Study outcomes and limitations: Part of the zero-insertion signal could reflect confounding by invariant MAIT and iNKT cells. Weaker excess twin sharing was observed in beta out-of-frame sequences. Insertions ran lower in abundant cord blood beta clonotypes, though not in memory repertoires.

After template switching added a universal primer site, the resulting cDNA carried unique molecular identifiers. In TCRdb, the 5' RACE reads were re-called with MiXCR into one record per CDR3 protein. The table records about 570,000 distinct CDR3 sequences, around 9.6% of them present only once. This CDR3 has 14 residues. Trimming stripped 4 bases from V and 8 bases from J, with 17 bases between. Germline V gene lookup returns CDR1 SQVTM and CDR2 ANQGSEA. A further study also used this sample, focusing on yellow fever vaccine responses in identical twins.

The sample was PBMCs. This rearrangement joins TRBV29-1 to TRBJ2-2; D ambiguous. This receptor was obtained from a woman under 30 in good health. CDR3 region: CSVGEDIPYGELFF. The CDR3 DNA reads TGCAGCGTTGGAGAAGACATCCCCTATGGGGAGCTGTTTTTT.